Below, one T cell receptor (beta chain) is given with its context. This sample is drawn from a study of blood T cell repertoires in COVID-19. Study-level information: The United States, Italy and Spain provided the acute and convalescent COVID-19 samples. Sources were T cells, B-cell-depleted T cells, or PBMCs; the material itself was cDNA or gDNA.

Authors' analysis steps: Nucleated cell counts were estimated from reference gene primer amplification. The repertoire was sequenced with immunoSEQ multiplex PCR; TCRdb's copy has only in-frame clones and lacks some. From that table come the V and J calls and clone size; the DNA was used to work out D and trimming. This table has 140,000 to 150,000 clones, 70% to 85% appearing once. Germline V gene data show CDR1 as GTSNPN and CDR2 as SVGIG (reference sequence). The CDR3 runs to 15 residues. V lost 2 bases to trimming and J lost 0 bases, with 10 bases between them. The rearrangement links TRBV30 to TRBJ2-2; D is perhaps TRBD2 (5 bases). The source of this sequence is a man between 60 and 70 years old with active or convalescent COVID-19. The sample comprised peripheral blood. The CDR3 sequence: CAWSLDYSNTGELFF. For the CDR3, the DNA is TGTGCCTGGAGTCTTGACTACTCGAACACCGGGGAGCTGTTTTTT.